This T cell receptor beta chain was recovered during a study of T cell responses to AZD1222 COVID-19 vaccine. The study, taken as a whole, reports: No repertoire was sampled before or during the peak T cell response, only after it. White British people made up most donors, females outnumbered males, and clonal diversity was possibly underestimated.

TCRdb keeps only in-frame clones here, not all; method: immunoSEQ multiplex PCR. The table includes roughly 84,000 clones, approximately 85% detected once. The CDR3 consists of 14 residues. V was trimmed by 3 bases and J by 9 bases, leaving 15 bases between them. The germline V gene encodes CDR1 LNHDA and CDR2 SQIVND (reference sequence). Doses given second, at about 4 or about 12 weeks, were pooled. This clone showed up just a few times. Its antigen is unknown. V usage is TRBV19 and J usage is TRBJ1-5; perhaps TRBD1 as D (5 bases). This specimen consisted of peripheral blood, obtained 28 days after the second AZD1222 dose. The clonotype originates from an adult who received the AZD1222 COVID-19 vaccine. CDR3 nucleotides: TGTGCCAGTAGTATCGGGGACGGGGTTACGCCCCAGCATTTT. This encodes CASSIGDGVTPQHF.